The 27 T cell receptor beta chains below were found in one sample sequenced in a study of identical twins. From the 5' RACE reads, TCRdb called clonotypes with MiXCR, one entry per CDR3 protein. The sample carries some 190,000 distinct CDR3 sequences, more than 15% recorded once. The same data also contributed to another study, on T cells expressing NK-cell markers.

The sequencing input was CD8+ T cells sorted from blood. These receptors were obtained from a woman aged 18-29 years in good health.

This clonotype showed up just a few times. The V and J genes are TRBV27 and TRBJ2-1; 10 bases agree with TRBD2. The germline V gene encodes CDR1 MNHEY and CDR2 SMNVEV (reference sequence). The CDR3 consists of 16 residues. V lost 3 bases to trimming and J lost 3 bases; unmatched junction nucleotides: 5. CDR3 region: CASSFLAGAGYNEQFF. For the CDR3, the DNA is TGTGCCAGCAGTTTTCTAGCGGGAGCAGGCTACAATGAGCAGTTCTTC.

The chain couples TRBV4-2 to TRBJ2-7, with TRBD2 identical over 8 bases. J was trimmed by 2 bases and V by 4 bases; bases with no gene match: 10. The CDR3 length is 16 residues. Germline V gene data show CDR1 as LGHNA and CDR2 as YNFKEQ. The CDR3, as DNA: TGTGCCAGCAGCCCCTTAGCAGCGGGGGAAACCTACGAGCAGTACTTC. Translating gives CASSPLAAGETYEQYF.

In its sample, this clonotype was seen a few times. CDR3 protein: CASSYPVAGFEETQYF. The CDR3 region has the DNA TGTGCCAGCAGTTACCCCGTGGCGGGTTTCGAGGAGACCCAGTACTTC. The chain carries TRBV6-5 and TRBJ2-5; a possible D gene is TRBD2 (5 bases). This CDR3 spans 16 amino acids. Looked up from germline, CDR1 is MNHEY and CDR2 is SVGAGI. The V end lost 2 bases, the J end lost 5 bases, and 18 bases lay between the germline ends.

This chain uses TRBV27 with TRBJ2-2, with D tentatively TRBD1 (5 bases). V was trimmed by 4 bases and J by 3 bases, leaving 9 bases between them. The CDR3 is 14 amino acids. Germline lookup yields CDR1 MNHEY and CDR2 SMNVEV (reference sequence). The CDR3 loop is CASSSSRDTGELFF. DNA for the CDR3: TGTGCCAGCAGTTCCTCCAGGGACACCGGGGAGCTGTTTTTT.

The sample holds a few counts of this clonotype. The chain uses TRBV7-3 and TRBJ2-3; possibly TRBD1 for D (6 bases). Germline CDR1 reads SGHTA; CDR2 reads FQGTGA. The CDR3 contains 14 residues. Trimming stripped 0 bases from V and 4 bases from J, with 8 bases between. The DNA for the CDR3 is TGTGCCAGCAGCTTAACGGGGGCCGCAGATACGCAGTATTTT. Translated: CASSLTGAADTQYF.

This clonotype was detected only a few times. The gene calls are TRBV29-1 and TRBJ2-4; 8 bases map to TRBD1. Looked up from germline, CDR1 is SQVTM and CDR2 is ANQGSEA. The CDR3 covers 17 residues. V trimming: 7 bases; J trimming: 0 bases; junction bases outside the gene matches: 14. The CDR3 loop is CSGACRGRTQAKNIQYF. The CDR3 region has the DNA TGCAGCGGTGCCTGCAGGGGGCGAACCCAAGCCAAAAACATTCAGTACTTC.

The chain has TRBV29-1 and TRBJ2-7; D is unclear. This CDR3 is built from 13 residues. The V gene's germline CDR1 is SQVTM and CDR2 ANQGSEA. V was trimmed by 1 base and J by 3 bases, leaving 10 bases between them. CDR3 protein: CSVEGTQYYEQYF. The CDR3 DNA reads as TGCAGCGTTGAAGGAACCCAATACTACGAGCAGTACTTC.

The rearrangement uses TRBV12-3 or TRBV12-4 and TRBJ2-2; tentatively, D is TRBD1 or TRBD2 (6 bases each). This CDR3 is 13 amino acids long. Trimming pared 2 bases from V and 7 bases from J, leaving 8 bases between. The CDR3 is CASSLRGVGELFF. The CDR3 nucleotides read TGTGCCAGCAGTTTAAGGGGGGTCGGGGAGCTGTTTTTT.

The chain couples TRBV7-2 to TRBJ2-3; TRBD2 agrees at 12 bases. This CDR3 has 16 residues. The V and J ends lost 5 bases and 6 bases, in that order; junction bases with no gene match: 9. CDR1 SGHTA and CDR2 FQGNSA come from the germline V gene. The CDR3 region has the DNA TGTGCCAGCAGCCCGTGGACTAGCGGGACTACCGATACGCAGTATTTT. This codes for CASSPWTSGTTDTQYF.

The rearrangement uses TRBV6-5 and TRBJ1-1; D is unclear. Germline V gives CDR1 MNHEY, CDR2 SVGAGI. The V end lost 10 bases, the J end lost 10 bases, and 16 bases lay between the germline ends. The CDR3 has 11 residues. This CDR3 is CATRSALGAFF. The DNA for the CDR3 is TGTGCCACCAGGAGCGCCTTAGGAGCTTTCTTT.

This clonotype has only a few counts. This sequence joins TRBV9 and TRBJ2-1; D is perhaps TRBD1 (6 bases). CDR3 size: 17 residues. Germline values: CDR1 SGDLS, CDR2 YYNGEE. The V and J ends lost 0 bases and 3 bases respectively, with 16 bases between them. CDR3 residues: CASSVGPTGHIYNEQFF. CDR3 in DNA: TGTGCCAGCAGCGTAGGCCCCACGGGACACATCTACAATGAGCAGTTCTTC.

The chain recombines TRBV20-1 with TRBJ1-2; tentatively, D is TRBD1 (6 bases). The CDR3 loop spans 10 amino acids. Germline-derived CDR1 and CDR2 are DFQATT and SNEGSKA (reference sequence). V lost 6 bases and J 6 bases, leaving 8 bases between the germline ends. Here the CDR3 DNA reads TGCAGTGCCGCAGGGGATGGCTACACCTTC. Translating it yields CSAAGDGYTF.

This clonotype was picked up many times. V gene TRBV20-1 combines with J gene TRBJ2-1, with D perhaps TRBD1 (6 bases). V was clipped by 0 bases and J by 8 bases, with 20 bases between them. Germline V CDR1 and CDR2: DFQATT, SNEGSKA (reference sequence). The CDR3 spans 16 residues. The CDR3 DNA reads TGCAGTGCTAGAGACAGACAGGTCTTACGAAATTATGAGCAGTTCTTC. Encoded protein: CSARDRQVLRNYEQFF.

The chain combines TRBV7-9 with TRBJ2-1; D is unclear. V was trimmed by 5 bases and J by 6 bases, leaving 11 bases between them. The CDR3 is 13 amino acids. Germline CDR1 SEHNR, CDR2 FQNEAQ (reference sequence). The CDR3 sequence is CASSHPLTNEQFF. CDR3 nucleotides: TGTGCCAGCAGCCACCCCTTAACCAATGAGCAGTTCTTC.

This clonotype was counted many times. The V call is TRBV12-3 or TRBV12-4, the J call TRBJ2-5; 9 positions match TRBD1. Unmatched junction bases numbered 5, after V lost 6 bases and J lost 3 bases. This CDR3 has 14 residues. The CDR3 nucleotides are TGTGCCAGCAGAGGCAGGACAGGGGAAGAGACCCAGTACTTC. It codes for CASRGRTGEETQYF.

V is TRBV20-1 and J is TRBJ1-2; D possibly corresponds to TRBD1 (5 bases). CDR3 length equals 11 residues. Germline loops: CDR1 DFQATT, CDR2 SNEGSKA (reference sequence). The V end lost 6 bases, the J end lost 5 bases, and 10 bases lay between the germline ends. The CDR3 coding sequence is TGCAGTGCACAGGTCCGATATGGCTACACCTTC. It yields the protein CSAQVRYGYTF.

The chain uses TRBV29-1 and TRBJ2-2; 10 nucleotides match TRBD2. The CDR3 contains 15 residues. V trimming: 3 bases; J trimming: 1 base; junction bases outside the gene matches: 2. Germline V gives CDR1 SQVTM, CDR2 ANQGSEA. The CDR3 nucleotides are TGCAGCGTTGAGCTAGCGGGAGAGAACACCGGGGAGCTGTTTTTT. This translates into CSVELAGENTGELFF.

This clonotype was observed a few times. The chain carries TRBV28 and TRBJ1-5, with D uncertain. Per germline, CDR1 MDHEN and CDR2 SYDVKM. CDR3 length: 13 amino acids. V was pared by 1 base and J by 11 bases, with 12 bases between. In nucleotides, the CDR3 is TGTGCCAGCAGTTTATCTACTCTCGAGGCCCAGCATTTT. It codes for CASSLSTLEAQHF.

The chain carries TRBV7-9 and TRBJ2-5; D possibly corresponds to TRBD1 (5 bases). Trimming removed 4 bases from V and 3 bases from J, with 15 bases in between. Germline V gene data show CDR1 as SEHNR and CDR2 as FQNEAQ (reference sequence). This CDR3 has 15 amino acids. CDR3 region: CASSSGDRAKETQYF. CDR3 coding DNA: TGTGCCAGCAGCTCTGGAGACAGAGCCAAAGAGACCCAGTACTTC.

The chain joins TRBV12-3 or TRBV12-4 to TRBJ1-1, with D unresolved. The V end was cut by 7 bases, the J end by 5 bases, with 17 bases between. The CDR3 sequence is 14 residues long. The CDR3 nucleotides read TGTGCCAGCACTATGACACATTCGGTTACTGAAGCTTTCTTT. It codes for CASTMTHSVTEAFF.

This clonotype was observed a handful of times. The chain carries TRBV7-9 and TRBJ2-2; 9 bases align to TRBD2. With 5 bases clipped from V and 0 bases from J, the junction kept 1 base outside the gene matches. The CDR3 extends over 15 amino acids. In germline, CDR1 is SEHNR, CDR2 FQNEAQ (reference sequence). Here the CDR3 reads CASSRLAANTGELFF. CDR3 sequence (DNA): TGTGCCAGCAGCCGACTAGCGGCGAACACCGGGGAGCTGTTTTTT.

This clonotype was recorded many times. The V gene is TRBV12-3 or TRBV12-4, the J gene TRBJ2-1; 7 bases map to TRBD2. This CDR3 has 12 amino acids. V lost 7 bases and J lost 10; bases outside the gene matches: 7. The CDR3 protein is CASTQTSAEQFF. The CDR3 coding sequence is TGTGCCAGCACCCAAACTAGCGCCGAGCAGTTCTTC.

The rearrangement uses TRBV7-8 and TRBJ2-5; no definite D call. V was trimmed by 6 bases and J by 5 bases, leaving 19 bases between them. The CDR3 length is 15 residues. Germline V gives CDR1 SGHVS, CDR2 FQNEAQ. Here the CDR3 DNA reads TGTGCCAGCAGAACTCCGGGCCCCTCAGCGGAGACCCAGTACTTC. Translation gives CASRTPGPSAETQYF.

This chain connects TRBV9 to TRBJ1-2, with 7 bases that match TRBD1. This CDR3 comprises 15 residues. V was pared by 3 bases and J by 3 bases, with 8 bases of the junction left unmatched. Per germline, CDR1 SGDLS and CDR2 YYNGEE. In DNA form, the CDR3 reads TGTGCCAGCAGCGACGACAGGGTTTTTCACTATGGCTACACCTTC. Translating it yields CASSDDRVFHYGYTF. Filled out from reference TRBV9 and TRBJ1-2, the complete variable domain reads DSGVTQTPKHLITATGQRVTLRCSPRSGDLSVYWYQQSLDQGLQFLIQYYNGEERAKGNILERFSAQQFPDLHSELNLSSLELGDSALYFCASSDDRVFHYGYTFGSGTRLTVV.

The genes are TRBV20-1 and TRBJ2-7; 11 bases align to TRBD2. CDR1 is DFQATT, CDR2 SNEGSKA, per germline (reference sequence). Trimming at V came to 0 bases and at J to 6 bases, leaving 4 bases not matched to a gene. The CDR3 is 14 residues long. The DNA of the CDR3 is TGCAGTGCTAGAGATGGTAGCGGGAGGGGCGAGCAGTACTTC. Protein product: CSARDGSGRGEQYF.

This clonotype was seen only a few times. The chain couples TRBV11-2 to TRBJ2-5; TRBD1 is a possible D gene (5 bases). Germline-derived CDR1 and CDR2 are SGHAT and FQNNGV. The CDR3 has 13 residues. The ends were cut back, 3 bases at V and 3 bases at J, with 8 bases in the middle. CDR3 residues: CASSFWTKETQYF. DNA of the CDR3: TGTGCCAGCAGCTTCTGGACAAAAGAGACCCAGTACTTC.

This clonotype was recorded a few times. The chain links TRBV6-1 to TRBJ2-5; 12 bases agree with TRBD2. The CDR3 is 15 residues long. V shed 6 bases and J 2 bases; nucleotides not matched to a gene: 4. Germline V gene data show CDR1 as MNHNS and CDR2 as SASEGT. In nucleotides, the CDR3 is TGTGCCAGCAGGGCCCTAGCGGGGGGGCAAGAGACCCAGTACTTC. Its protein product is CASRALAGGQETQYF.